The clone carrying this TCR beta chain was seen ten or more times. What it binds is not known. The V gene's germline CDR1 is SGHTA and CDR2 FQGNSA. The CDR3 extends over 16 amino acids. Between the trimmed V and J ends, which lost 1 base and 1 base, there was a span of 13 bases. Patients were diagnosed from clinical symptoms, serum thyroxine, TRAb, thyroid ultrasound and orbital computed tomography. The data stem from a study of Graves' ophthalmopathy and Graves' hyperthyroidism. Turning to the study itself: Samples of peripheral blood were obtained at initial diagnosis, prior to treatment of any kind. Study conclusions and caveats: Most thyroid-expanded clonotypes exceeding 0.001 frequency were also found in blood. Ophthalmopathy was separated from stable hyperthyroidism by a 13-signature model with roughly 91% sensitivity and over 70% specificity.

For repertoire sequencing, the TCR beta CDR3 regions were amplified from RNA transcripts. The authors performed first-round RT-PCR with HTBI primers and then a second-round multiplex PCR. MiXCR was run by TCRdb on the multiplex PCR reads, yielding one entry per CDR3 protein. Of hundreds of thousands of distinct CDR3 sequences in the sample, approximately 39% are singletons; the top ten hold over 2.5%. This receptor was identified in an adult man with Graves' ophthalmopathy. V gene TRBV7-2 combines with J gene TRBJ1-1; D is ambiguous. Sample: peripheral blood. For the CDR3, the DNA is TGTGCCAGCAGCTTAGGGTTCTTGATCAGGAACACTGAAGCTTTCTTT. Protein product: CASSLGFLIRNTEAFF.